Listed below are T cell receptor beta chains from one sample, sequenced in a study of blood T cell repertoires in COVID-19. Sequencing used immunoSEQ multiplex PCR; TCRdb keeps in-frame clones, though not all of them. The sample has about 170,000 clones; more than 85% are singletons. The sequenced material came from peripheral blood. The receptor source for this set is a man aged 60 to 75 with COVID-19, enrolled during active disease. Each CDR3 is given without its conserved first and last residue. The size of a clone is reported for some rows only, either as once, few or many, or as a class for expanded clones.

TRBV19	TRBJ1-5	NA	ASSSRGPLGNQPQH
TRBV2	TRBJ2-5	NA	ASIRDRVEETQY
TRBV2	TRBJ2-3	NA	ASSVTRASTDTQY
TRBV27	TRBJ2-1	NA	ASSLAGFYNEQF
TRBV12-3/TRBV12-4	TRBJ1-1	NA	ASSLGRGIEAF
TRBV7-9	TRBJ1-2	NA	ASSLAQTGIDPGGYT
TRBV14	TRBJ2-5	NA	ASSSRRTGFSVRETQY
TRBV28	TRBJ2-1	NA	ASSRIQGDEQF
TRBV27	TRBJ1-2	NA	ASSPRRGEGYGYT
TRBV7-2	TRBJ1-5	once	ASSSDRVQNQPQH
TRBV18	TRBJ2-5	NA	ASSPPGLWETQY
TRBV7-3	TRBJ2-7	NA	ASSRDRYSYEQY
TRBV4-3	TRBJ2-1	NA	ASSSDRVVNTYNEQF
TRBV19	TRBJ1-1	NA	ASSPGQGEAF
TRBV6-1	TRBJ1-2	NA	ASSEGQAGNYGYT
TRBV20-1	TRBJ1-5	NA	SASEGAANFYSNQPQH
TRBV2	TRBJ1-4	NA	ASSRQGPNEKLF
TRBV7-9	TRBJ2-2	NA	ASNPYRDHGELF
TRBV15	TRBJ2-3	NA	ATSRDQGLDTQY
TRBV27	TRBJ2-5	NA	ASSLISQETQY
TRBV6-5	TRBJ1-5	NA	ASRLTGTNQPQH
TRBV4-2	TRBJ2-2	NA	ASSLNTGGASGELF
TRBV6-6	TRBJ1-1	NA	ASSLIRQGGTEAF
TRBV7-2	TRBJ2-2	NA	ASSITGGIPGELF
TRBV9	TRBJ2-5	NA	ASSARLAGETQY
TRBV7-3	TRBJ2-3	NA	ASSFRRESDTQY
TRBV6-2/TRBV6-3	TRBJ1-4	few	ASSYSQVGSEKLF
TRBV5-4	TRBJ2-5	once	ASSPTGGFSSETQY
TRBV27	TRBJ2-3	NA	ASSSRGDTQY
TRBV11-2	TRBJ2-7	NA	ASSFRDRVSYEQY
TRBV12-3/TRBV12-4	TRBJ2-7	NA	ASSLEGAYEQY
TRBV19	TRBJ1-4	NA	ASSIPQGGEKLF
TRBV7-9	TRBJ2-2	few	ASSDRLAGTGELF
TRBV11-3	TRBJ2-7	NA	ASQPDRPNEQY
TRBV27	TRBJ1-5	NA	ASSITFGNQPQH
TRBV5-1	TRBJ2-1	NA	ASSEGQGSNNEQF
TRBV7-4	TRBJ2-3	NA	ASSRLAGGGNHITDTQY
TRBV6-2/TRBV6-3	TRBJ1-1	NA	ASSYSGRVGTEAF
TRBV5-1	TRBJ1-3	NA	ASSPDRQGYRNTIY
TRBV20-1	TRBJ1-3	few	SASELYGGNTIY
TRBV30	TRBJ2-2	once	AWSGRVDGELF
TRBV5-1	TRBJ1-2	NA	ASSSGDGTSLYGYT
TRBV25-1	TRBJ1-5	once	ASSSTDNQPQH
TRBV15	TRBJ1-3	NA	ATSRATGGLSSGNTIY
TRBV2	TRBJ1-6	NA	ASRSNSGNSPLH
TRBV6-5	TRBJ1-6	NA	ASSYSSGLVNSPLH
TRBV29-1	TRBJ2-5	once	SVERTGGKETQY
TRBV18	TRBJ2-1	NA	ANPKKGGLAGDISYNEQF
TRBV7-2	TRBJ2-5	NA	ASSPGGSGLGETQY
TRBV11-2	TRBJ2-3	NA	ASSLRGQGADTQY
TRBV6-2/TRBV6-3	TRBJ2-7	NA	ASSPDRGPPYEQY
TRBV7-2	TRBJ2-7	NA	ASSGTSGNSYEQY
TRBV11-2	TRBJ1-1	NA	ASSLRQGLGEAF
TRBV6-6	TRBJ1-5	NA	ASSYSELQPQH
TRBV7-2	TRBJ1-5	NA	ASSFGTLRNQPQH